A single sample is the source of the 11 T cell receptor beta chains below, sequenced in a study of CD4+ T cells in melanoma. Profiling relied on immunoSEQ multiplex PCR, and the TCRdb table lists in-frame clones only, not all of them. The data show several thousand clones, with about three fifths seen just once and 22% held by the top ten. The sample comprised cells from a culture (not recorded whether cultured in vitro). The receptors originated from a human donor with melanoma.

The genes are TRBV5-4 and TRBJ2-2; possibly TRBD1 or TRBD2 for D (5 bases each). There are 17 residues in the CDR3. V lost 0 bases and J 6 bases, leaving 18 bases between the germline ends. Germline lookup yields CDR1 SGHNT and CDR2 YYREEE (reference sequence). The CDR3 DNA follows: TGTGCCAGCAGCTTGGTGGGGGTTCTCGGGGCCCCCGGGGAGCTGTTTTTT. Translating gives CASSLVGVLGAPGELFF.

The genes are TRBV5-1 and TRBJ1-2; D is ambiguous. The CDR3 spans 12 residues. The germline V gene encodes CDR1 SGHRS and CDR2 YFSETQ. V lost 0 bases and J lost 8, with 8 bases in between. CDR3 in DNA: TGCGCCAGCAGCTTGGACGGGAAAGGCTACACCTTC. Its translation: CASSLDGKGYTF.

The rearrangement uses TRBV3-1 (or the pseudogene TRBV3-2) and TRBJ1-5; D unresolved. Between the trimmed V and J ends, which lost 3 bases and 4 bases, there was a span of 4 bases. The CDR3 spans 12 residues. Germline V gene lookup returns CDR1 LGHDT and CDR2 YNNKEL (reference sequence). This CDR3 reads CASSHTNQPQHF. The DNA of the CDR3 is TGTGCCAGCAGCCACACAAATCAGCCCCAGCATTTT.

In its sample, this clone ranks as medium-sized. The chain recombines TRBV4-2 with TRBJ1-5; weak D call: TRBD1 (5 bases). The CDR3 covers 16 residues. CDR1 is LGHNA and CDR2 is YNFKEQ in the germline V gene. Trimming pared 0 bases from V and 6 bases from J, leaving 15 bases between. CDR3 loop: CASSQDFAQGGQPQHF. The CDR3, as DNA: TGTGCCAGCAGCCAAGATTTTGCCCAGGGCGGTCAGCCCCAGCATTTT.

The genes are TRBV6-5 and TRBJ1-6; 10 nucleotides agree with TRBD1. The trim removed 0 bases at V and 9 bases at J, leaving 5 bases unmatched. The CDR3 has 16 amino acids. Germline values: CDR1 MNHEY, CDR2 SVGAGI. This CDR3 reads CASSYSTGGSSSPLHF. CDR3 DNA: TGTGCCAGCAGTTACTCGACAGGGGGCTCGAGTTCACCCCTCCACTTT.

There are a few counts of this clone. This chain uses TRBV25-1 with TRBJ1-5; D is undetermined. Germline CDR1 and CDR2: MGHDK and SYGVNS. V was shortened by 2 bases and J by 5 bases, with 7 bases between the two germline ends. The CDR3 totals 13 residues. The chain's CDR3 is CASSELGDQPQHF. In DNA form, the CDR3 reads TGTGCCAGCAGTGAACTTGGGGATCAGCCCCAGCATTTT.

The rearrangement links TRBV7-8 to TRBJ2-1; the D is unclear. Germline V CDR1 and CDR2: SGHVS, FQNEAQ. V lost 5 bases to trimming and J lost 8 bases, with 10 bases between them. The CDR3 is 12 amino acids. CDR3 DNA: TGTGCCAGCAGCCCCCGGGCTGATGAGCAGTTCTTC. Encoded protein: CASSPRADEQFF. Full variable domain (missing parts from reference TRBV7-8 and TRBJ2-1): GAGVSQSPRYKVAKRGQDVALRCDPISGHVSLFWYQQALGQGPEFLTYFQNEAQLDKSGLPSDRFFAERPEGSVSTLKIQRTQQEDSAVYLCASSPRADEQFFGPGTRLTVL.

The V call is TRBV14, the J call TRBJ1-4; 7 bases map to TRBD1. This CDR3 spans 16 amino acids. Germline loops: CDR1 SGHDN, CDR2 FVKESK. V gave up 1 base and J gave up 5 bases; unmatched junction bases: 7. This CDR3 reads CASSQGEDRWNEKLFF. DNA of the CDR3: TGTGCCAGCAGCCAAGGGGAGGACAGGTGGAATGAAAAACTGTTTTTT.

The gene calls are TRBV18 and TRBJ1-6; possible D gene TRBD1, 6 bases. The CDR3 is made up of 14 amino acids. The V gene's germline CDR1 is KGHSH and CDR2 LQKENI. Trimming pared 6 bases from V and 5 bases from J, leaving 11 bases between. CDR3 coding DNA: TGTGCCAGCTCGGTGGGGGCGAATAATTCACCCCTCCACTTT. Translated, it gives CASSVGANNSPLHF.

The chain employs TRBV5-1 and TRBJ2-1; 7 positions agree with TRBD1. CDR1 SGHRS and CDR2 YFSETQ come from the germline V gene. V lost 4 bases and J lost 5; bases outside the gene matches: 9. The CDR3 runs to 15 residues. This chain's CDR3 is CASSEGRGSHNEQFF. CDR3 coding DNA: TGCGCCAGCAGCGAAGGCAGGGGGTCCCACAATGAGCAGTTCTTC.

V usage is TRBV7-2 and J usage is TRBJ2-3; D is uncertain. With 6 bases removed from V and 2 bases from J, the gap between germline ends came to 15 bases. The CDR3 is 15 residues long. Per germline, CDR1 SGHTA and CDR2 FQGNSA. CDR3 region: CASSLGLLDTDTQYF. In DNA, the CDR3 is TGTGCCAGCAGTCTGGGGTTACTGGACACAGATACGCAGTATTTT.